This TCR beta chain was sequenced for a study of shared clonotypes between healthy human individuals. Whole-study results and caveats: All-four-donor shared clonotypes had higher generation probabilities than non-shared clonotypes did.

Regarding this clone: The antigen is not known.

The protocol was immunoSEQ multiplex PCR, while the TCRdb copy is restricted to in-frame clones and leaves out a portion. In the table there are approximately 2.5 million clones, more than 90% of which are singletons. This CDR3 is built from 15 residues. Trimming left V 4 bases short and J 4 bases short, with 16 bases between. Germline CDR1 is WNHNN and CDR2 is SYGVQD (reference sequence). The chain links TRBV10-1 to TRBJ1-2, with D perhaps matching TRBD1 (6 bases). The sequencing input was naive CD4+ T cells sorted from blood. Subset described: CD45RA+ positively selected. The receptor was derived from a man aged 18 to 29 in good health. The CDR3 DNA reads TGCGCCAGCAGTGGGGGGGCCCAGGGAGGCTATGGCTACACCTTC. Translation: CASSGGAQGGYGYTF.